This record concerns one TCR beta chain sequence. Its cognate antigen is unknown. This entry is derived from a study of cytomegalovirus exposure and HLA in healthy donors. Study-wide results and limits: Donors were assumed by presence/absence analyses to have roughly uniform sequencing depth.

PCR amplification relied on 60 Vbeta primers (plus 13 Jbeta primers). Libraries were prepared by immunoSEQ multiplex PCR; TCRdb keeps only in-frame clonotypes and omits some of them. The sample contains some 120,000 clones, 70% to 80% of which appear only once. Germline V gene sequence: CDR1 SNHLY, CDR2 FYNNEI. The CDR3 totals 13 residues. Trimming cost V 4 bases and J 4 bases; bases outside gene matches: 2. The clonotype originates from a man over 45 in good health and CMV-seronegative. Sequenced input: PBMCs. The chain joins TRBV2 to TRBJ2-5, with TRBD1 identical over 8 bases. DNA of the CDR3: TGTGCCAGCAGTGTCGACAGGGGAGAGACCCAGTACTTC. This gives the protein CASSVDRGETQYF.